These T cell receptor beta chains were read from a single sample in a study of blood T cell repertoires in COVID-19. TCRdb's table, derived via immunoSEQ multiplex PCR, lists solely in-frame clones and lacks some. The sample lists about 300,000 clones; nearly 90% were seen once. Sample: peripheral blood. The receptors were sampled from a woman aged 25 to 39 with COVID-19, enrolled during active disease. The CDR3 runs from the conserved cysteine through the conserved F or W. Fields, in order: V gene, J gene, D gene, clone size, CDR3 protein, CDR3 DNA. D genes are given only for firm matches. The size of a clone is reported for some rows only, either as once, few or many, or as a class for expanded clones.

v_call: TRBV7-2; j_call: TRBJ2-3; d_call: TRBD2; clone_size: NA; cdr3_aa: CASSLSIAGGRNTQYF; cdr3_nt: TGTGCCAGCAGCCTAAGTATAGCGGGGGGGCGGAATACGCAGTATTTT
v_call: TRBV7-6; j_call: TRBJ1-6; d_call: NA; clone_size: NA; cdr3_aa: CASSPLLQGSNSPLHF; cdr3_nt: TGTGCCAGCAGCCCACTTTTACAGGGTTCAAATTCACCCCTCCACTTT
v_call: TRBV6-5; j_call: TRBJ2-7; d_call: NA; clone_size: NA; cdr3_aa: CASQDMNYEQYF; cdr3_nt: TGTGCCAGCCAGGACATGAACTACGAGCAGTACTTC
v_call: TRBV6-5; j_call: TRBJ1-6; d_call: TRBD1; clone_size: NA; cdr3_aa: CASSSTGQGNSPLHF; cdr3_nt: TGTGCCAGCAGTTCCACGGGACAGGGAAATTCACCCCTCCACTTT
v_call: TRBV24-1; j_call: TRBJ2-5; d_call: TRBD2; clone_size: NA; cdr3_aa: CATSPRGGGGETQYF; cdr3_nt: TGTGCCACCAGCCCTCGAGGCGGGGGGGGAGAGACCCAGTACTTC
v_call: TRBV15; j_call: TRBJ1-2; d_call: TRBD1; clone_size: NA; cdr3_aa: CATSRDRVLQGNYGYTF; cdr3_nt: TGTGCCACCAGCAGAGATCGCGTATTACAGGGGAACTATGGCTACACCTTC
v_call: TRBV28; j_call: TRBJ1-2; d_call: NA; clone_size: NA; cdr3_aa: CASSFYDGYTF; cdr3_nt: TGTGCCAGCAGTTTCTACGATGGCTACACCTTC
v_call: TRBV7-9; j_call: TRBJ1-5; d_call: NA; clone_size: NA; cdr3_aa: CASSLNGVQPQHF; cdr3_nt: TGTGCCAGCAGCTTGAACGGGGTTCAGCCCCAGCATTTT
v_call: TRBV11-2; j_call: TRBJ1-2; d_call: NA; clone_size: NA; cdr3_aa: CASSLNRDYGYTF; cdr3_nt: TGTGCCAGCAGCTTAAACAGGGACTATGGCTACACCTTC
v_call: TRBV19; j_call: TRBJ2-2; d_call: NA; clone_size: NA; cdr3_aa: CASSIGTVNTGELFF; cdr3_nt: TGTGCCAGTAGTATCGGTACGGTGAACACCGGGGAGCTGTTTTTT
v_call: TRBV7-8; j_call: TRBJ2-1; d_call: TRBD1; clone_size: NA; cdr3_aa: CASSLAGTGKDNEQFF; cdr3_nt: TGTGCCAGCAGCTTAGCGGGGACAGGTAAGGACAATGAGCAGTTCTTC
v_call: TRBV7-3; j_call: TRBJ1-2; d_call: NA; clone_size: NA; cdr3_aa: CASSLTPGFGGYTF; cdr3_nt: TGTGCCAGCAGCTTAACTCCGGGGTTTGGTGGCTACACCTTC
v_call: TRBV27; j_call: TRBJ2-3; d_call: NA; clone_size: NA; cdr3_aa: CASRDYGTVNTDTQYF; cdr3_nt: TGTGCCAGCCGAGACTACGGGACTGTTAACACAGATACGCAGTATTTT
v_call: TRBV2; j_call: TRBJ1-5; d_call: NA; clone_size: NA; cdr3_aa: CASMRGGNQPQHF; cdr3_nt: TGTGCCAGCATGCGGGGGGGAAATCAGCCCCAGCATTTT
v_call: TRBV9; j_call: TRBJ1-1; d_call: NA; clone_size: NA; cdr3_aa: CASSGRGRGGQNTEAFF; cdr3_nt: TGTGCCAGCAGCGGACGGGGCCGCGGAGGGCAGAACACTGAAGCTTTCTTT
v_call: TRBV19; j_call: TRBJ1-6; d_call: TRBD1; clone_size: NA; cdr3_aa: CASSMRTGGNSPLHF; cdr3_nt: TGTGCCAGTAGTATGAGGACAGGTGGAAATTCACCCCTCCACTTT
v_call: TRBV19; j_call: TRBJ2-1; d_call: TRBD1; clone_size: NA; cdr3_aa: CASSTVHGTGTYNEQFF; cdr3_nt: TGTGCCAGTAGTACCGTCCACGGGACAGGGACCTACAATGAGCAGTTCTTC
v_call: TRBV11-2; j_call: TRBJ2-5; d_call: TRBD2; clone_size: once; cdr3_aa: CASSSQGGPQETQYF; cdr3_nt: TGTGCCAGCAGCTCCCAGGGAGGGCCACAAGAGACCCAGTACTTC
v_call: TRBV7-9; j_call: TRBJ1-1; d_call: NA; clone_size: NA; cdr3_aa: CASRPQGRTEAFF; cdr3_nt: TGTGCCAGCAGACCACAGGGTCGCACTGAAGCTTTCTTT
v_call: TRBV5-6; j_call: TRBJ1-6; d_call: NA; clone_size: NA; cdr3_aa: CASSRTASSYNSPLHF; cdr3_nt: TGTGCCAGCAGCAGGACAGCAAGCTCCTATAATTCACCCCTCCACTTT
v_call: TRBV10-3; j_call: TRBJ1-6; d_call: NA; clone_size: few; cdr3_aa: CAISDQGDSPLHF; cdr3_nt: TGTGCCATCAGTGACCAAGGGGATTCACCCCTCCACTTT
v_call: TRBV5-6; j_call: TRBJ1-3; d_call: NA; clone_size: NA; cdr3_aa: CASSLASGNTIYF; cdr3_nt: TGTGCCAGCAGCTTGGCGTCTGGAAACACCATATATTTT
v_call: TRBV3-1/TRBV3-2; j_call: TRBJ2-3; d_call: NA; clone_size: NA; cdr3_aa: CASSKDVDTQYF; cdr3_nt: TGTGCCAGCAGCAAAGACGTGGATACGCAGTATTTT
v_call: TRBV15; j_call: TRBJ2-3; d_call: TRBD2; clone_size: NA; cdr3_aa: CATSRDGLAGGTDTQYF; cdr3_nt: TGTGCCACCAGCAGAGATGGACTAGCGGGCGGCACAGATACGCAGTATTTT
v_call: TRBV19; j_call: TRBJ1-5; d_call: NA; clone_size: NA; cdr3_aa: CASSTRVYQPQHF; cdr3_nt: TGTGCCAGTAGTACGAGGGTCTATCAGCCCCAGCATTTT
v_call: TRBV6-5; j_call: TRBJ2-3; d_call: TRBD1; clone_size: once; cdr3_aa: CASSPGQGFRDTQYF; cdr3_nt: TGTGCCAGCAGCCCCGGACAGGGTTTTCGGGATACGCAGTATTTT
v_call: TRBV5-5; j_call: TRBJ1-2; d_call: TRBD1; clone_size: NA; cdr3_aa: CASSSDRVINYGYTF; cdr3_nt: TGTGCCAGCAGCTCCGACAGGGTAATAAACTATGGCTACACCTTC
v_call: TRBV18; j_call: TRBJ2-6; d_call: NA; clone_size: NA; cdr3_aa: CASSGLSGANVLTF; cdr3_nt: TGTGCCAGCTCGGGCCTCTCTGGGGCCAACGTCCTGACTTTC
v_call: TRBV19; j_call: TRBJ1-4; d_call: NA; clone_size: NA; cdr3_aa: CASNTGVEKLFF; cdr3_nt: TGTGCCAGTAATACGGGTGTTGAAAAACTGTTTTTT
v_call: TRBV5-4; j_call: TRBJ1-2; d_call: TRBD1; clone_size: NA; cdr3_aa: CASSPRQGEDLMTF; cdr3_nt: TGTGCCAGCAGCCCCAGACAGGGTGAAGATTTGATGACCTTC
v_call: TRBV3-1/TRBV3-2; j_call: TRBJ1-6; d_call: NA; clone_size: NA; cdr3_aa: CASSQELYSYNSPLHF; cdr3_nt: TGTGCCAGCAGCCAAGAATTATACTCCTATAATTCACCCCTCCACTTT
v_call: TRBV11-2; j_call: TRBJ2-7; d_call: TRBD1; clone_size: NA; cdr3_aa: CASSLRPDQGAGEQYF; cdr3_nt: TGTGCCAGCAGCTTAAGGCCCGACCAGGGGGCGGGGGAGCAGTACTTC
v_call: TRBV10-3; j_call: TRBJ2-5; d_call: TRBD1; clone_size: NA; cdr3_aa: CAISDSSGGIRETQYF; cdr3_nt: TGTGCCATCAGTGATTCCTCAGGGGGCATTCGGGAGACCCAGTACTTC
v_call: TRBV9; j_call: TRBJ2-3; d_call: TRBD1; clone_size: NA; cdr3_aa: CASSATGIIDTQYF; cdr3_nt: TGTGCCAGCAGCGCGACAGGGATAATCGATACGCAGTATTTT
v_call: TRBV3-1/TRBV3-2; j_call: TRBJ2-4; d_call: TRBD1; clone_size: NA; cdr3_aa: CASSPGGRGYSKNIQYF; cdr3_nt: TGTGCCAGCAGCCCAGGGGGCAGGGGGTACTCCAAAAACATTCAGTACTTC
v_call: TRBV10-1; j_call: TRBJ2-2; d_call: TRBD2; clone_size: once; cdr3_aa: CASSQRGANTGELFF; cdr3_nt: TGCGCCAGCAGCCAGCGGGGGGCGAACACCGGGGAGCTGTTTTTT
v_call: TRBV7-9; j_call: TRBJ1-4; d_call: TRBD1; clone_size: NA; cdr3_aa: CASRQGAEKLFF; cdr3_nt: TGTGCCAGCAGACAGGGGGCTGAAAAACTGTTTTTT
v_call: TRBV5-6; j_call: TRBJ1-2; d_call: NA; clone_size: NA; cdr3_aa: CASSLEGARDYGYTF; cdr3_nt: TGTGCCAGCAGCTTGGAGGGAGCCCGAGACTATGGCTACACCTTC
v_call: TRBV6-2/TRBV6-3; j_call: TRBJ1-2; d_call: TRBD1; clone_size: NA; cdr3_aa: CASSYSRQGYGYTF; cdr3_nt: TGTGCCAGCAGTTACTCGAGACAGGGCTATGGCTACACCTTC
v_call: TRBV28; j_call: TRBJ1-2; d_call: TRBD1; clone_size: NA; cdr3_aa: CASSLGQGQGYTF; cdr3_nt: TGTGCCAGCAGTTTAGGACAGGGGCAAGGCTACACCTTC
v_call: TRBV9; j_call: TRBJ1-2; d_call: NA; clone_size: NA; cdr3_aa: CASSPQAVSGYTF; cdr3_nt: TGTGCCAGCAGCCCACAAGCGGTGTCCGGCTACACCTTC
v_call: TRBV30; j_call: TRBJ1-1; d_call: TRBD1; clone_size: NA; cdr3_aa: CAWSVDRGYAEAFF; cdr3_nt: TGTGCCTGGAGTGTAGACAGGGGGTATGCTGAAGCTTTCTTT
v_call: TRBV29-1; j_call: TRBJ2-1; d_call: NA; clone_size: NA; cdr3_aa: CSVFYEAYNEQFF; cdr3_nt: TGCAGCGTTTTCTACGAGGCGTACAATGAGCAGTTCTTC
v_call: TRBV12-2; j_call: TRBJ1-1; d_call: NA; clone_size: once; cdr3_aa: CASRLATLGLTNTEAFF; cdr3_nt: TGTGCAAGTCGCTTAGCAACCCTAGGACTGACGAACACTGAAGCTTTCTTT
v_call: TRBV7-9; j_call: TRBJ2-5; d_call: NA; clone_size: NA; cdr3_aa: CASSLGSGLPGETQYF; cdr3_nt: TGTGCCAGCAGCTTAGGGTCCGGCTTACCAGGAGAGACCCAGTACTTC
v_call: TRBV6-1; j_call: TRBJ2-3; d_call: TRBD1; clone_size: NA; cdr3_aa: CASSDGQGVTDTQYF; cdr3_nt: TGTGCCAGCAGTGACGGACAGGGGGTCACAGATACGCAGTATTTT
v_call: TRBV5-1; j_call: TRBJ1-4; d_call: TRBD1; clone_size: NA; cdr3_aa: CASSLVAGGRTNEKLFF; cdr3_nt: TGCGCCAGCAGCTTGGTGGCAGGGGGCAGGACTAATGAAAAACTGTTTTTT
v_call: TRBV18; j_call: TRBJ2-3; d_call: TRBD2; clone_size: NA; cdr3_aa: CASSSGTSGGKNADTQYF; cdr3_nt: TGTGCCAGCTCATCGGGGACTAGCGGGGGAAAAAATGCAGATACGCAGTATTTT
v_call: TRBV28; j_call: TRBJ1-5; d_call: TRBD1; clone_size: NA; cdr3_aa: CASSPHRGPNQPQHF; cdr3_nt: TGTGCCAGCAGTCCCCACAGGGGTCCCAATCAGCCCCAGCATTTT
v_call: TRBV7-2; j_call: TRBJ1-2; d_call: NA; clone_size: NA; cdr3_aa: CASSRGADYGYTF; cdr3_nt: TGTGCCAGCAGCCGGGGGGCGGACTATGGCTACACCTTC
v_call: TRBV2; j_call: TRBJ1-2; d_call: NA; clone_size: NA; cdr3_aa: CASSLQENYGYTF; cdr3_nt: TGTGCCAGCAGCCTACAGGAGAACTATGGCTACACCTTC
v_call: TRBV13; j_call: TRBJ1-4; d_call: NA; clone_size: once; cdr3_aa: CASSLGRGASTNEKLFF; cdr3_nt: TGTGCCAGCAGCTTAGGCCGCGGGGCATCAACTAATGAAAAACTGTTTTTT
v_call: TRBV10-3; j_call: TRBJ2-1; d_call: NA; clone_size: NA; cdr3_aa: CAKQVNPYNEQFF; cdr3_nt: TGTGCCAAACAGGTAAACCCCTACAATGAGCAGTTCTTC
v_call: TRBV29-1; j_call: TRBJ1-5; d_call: NA; clone_size: NA; cdr3_aa: CSVVFDSAISPQHF; cdr3_nt: TGCAGCGTTGTATTTGACAGTGCAATCAGTCCCCAGCATTTT